This record covers a single T cell receptor beta chain. The entry originates in a study of T cells in Graves' hyperthyroidism and ophthalmopathy. The TCR beta CDR3 regions underwent amplification using RNA transcripts as the source. HTBI primers were the set used in a first-round RT-PCR of the TCR CDR3. TCRdb analysed the multiplex PCR reads with MiXCR anew, one entry per CDR3 protein. Of 450,000 to 500,000 distinct CDR3 sequences in the sample, about 20% are singletons; the top ten hold under 55%. Uncontrolled infection, other autoimmune disease, pregnancy or lactation excluded patients. The V end was cut by 0 bases, the J end by 9 bases, with 10 bases between. The germline gives CDR1 LNHDA, CDR2 SQIVND (reference sequence). There are 13 residues in the CDR3.

The rearrangement links TRBV19 to TRBJ2-3, with D unresolved. The sequence was obtained from a woman in her seventies with Graves' ophthalmopathy. The sample consisted of blood. The CDR3 protein is CASSIDGVWTQYF. CDR3 DNA: TGTGCCAGTAGTATAGATGGGGTGTGGACGCAGTATTTT. The entire variable domain, with the rest obtained from reference TRBV19 and TRBJ2-3, is as follows: DGGITQSPKYLFRKEGQNVTLSCEQNLNHDAMYWYRQDPGQGLRLIYYSQIVNDFQKGDIAEGYSVSREKKESFPLTVTSAQKNPTAFYLCASSIDGVWTQYFGPGTRLTVL.